A selection of T cell receptor beta chains follows, all from one sample in a study of CD8+CD57+ T cells in acquired aplastic anemia. TCRdb re-analysed the reads in MiXCR, keeping a single row per CDR3 protein. This table holds 200,000 or so distinct CDR3 sequences, 40% to 50% found once. Sequencing was carried out using sorted CD4+, CD8+, or CD8+CD57+ T cells (not recorded which) from PBMCs. These receptors all come from a human donor with aplastic anemia. CDR3s leave out the opening cysteine and the closing phenylalanine or tryptophan. Each record gives: J gene, V gene, CDR3 protein.

J: TRBJ1-3; V: TRBV10-3; CDR3: AISGTVSGNTIY
J: TRBJ2-3; V: TRBV9; CDR3: ASSPRVAGGPDTQY
J: TRBJ1-2; V: TRBV24-1; CDR3: ATSDLLSEGYT
J: TRBJ2-2; V: TRBV7-2; CDR3: ASREGSAGELF
J: TRBJ2-7; V: TRBV2; CDR3: ASRQGGGEQY
J: TRBJ2-6; V: TRBV18; CDR3: ASGVGGANVLT
J: TRBJ1-2; V: TRBV6-6; CDR3: ASSYPGQNGYT
J: TRBJ2-3; V: TRBV20-1; CDR3: SAEGRTSGSQSPTDTQY
J: TRBJ2-7; V: TRBV10-3; CDR3: AISQNRGSQY
J: TRBJ2-2; V: TRBV5-6; CDR3: ASSLTSGRGVTGELF
J: TRBJ2-7; V: TRBV10-2; CDR3: ASCGPGTKEQY
J: TRBJ1-6; V: TRBV5-1; CDR3: ASSLEGSSYNSPLH
J: TRBJ2-7; V: TRBV9; CDR3: ASSVADSSYEQY
J: TRBJ1-5; V: TRBV10-3; CDR3: AISTTGGEVQH
J: TRBJ1-5; V: TRBV24-1; CDR3: ATSDSGQGDQPQH
J: TRBJ2-2; V: TRBV24-1; CDR3: ATSRRNGELF
J: TRBJ1-6; V: TRBV7-3; CDR3: ASSLHGGDRADNSPLH
J: TRBJ1-5; V: TRBV7-2; CDR3: ARSLGGGGSQPLH
J: TRBJ2-3; V: TRBV5-4; CDR3: ASSLVAGGSEDTQY
J: TRBJ2-7; V: TRBV12-1; CDR3: ASSFLAGEVQY
J: TRBJ1-1; V: TRBV7-2; CDR3: ASSFGTVNTEAF
J: TRBJ2-1; V: TRBV29-1; CDR3: SVEEARTGSDEQF
J: TRBJ1-5; V: TRBV2; CDR3: ASNGRSQPQH
J: TRBJ2-3; V: TRBV19; CDR3: ASKGQGADTQY
J: TRBJ1-5; V: TRBV20-1; CDR3: SAPLGTGTTYSNQPQH
J: TRBJ2-7; V: TRBV2; CDR3: ASSERGRSYEQY
J: TRBJ2-5; V: TRBV20-1; CDR3: SATPTSGGRETQY
J: TRBJ1-1; V: TRBV25-1; CDR3: VSSPPPGDTEAF
J: TRBJ2-7; V: TRBV18; CDR3: ASSTGQTYEQY
J: TRBJ2-7; V: TRBV5-1; CDR3: ASSPGTDEQY
J: TRBJ1-1; V: TRBV7-8; CDR3: ASSPRMDREAF
J: TRBJ2-5; V: TRBV11-2; CDR3: ASSLQAKRETQY
J: TRBJ1-1; V: TRBV7-2; CDR3: ASSMGDRLNTEAF
J: TRBJ1-5; V: TRBV29-1; CDR3: SVGEGYSNQPQH
J: TRBJ1-1; V: TRBV7-2; CDR3: ASSLVAGLDNEAF
J: TRBJ2-1; V: TRBV10-3; CDR3: AISLPGLAYNEQF
J: TRBJ2-3; V: TRBV5-1; CDR3: ASSLPTSGGSTDTQY
J: TRBJ2-7; V: TRBV3-1; CDR3: ASSLRDTYEQY
J: TRBJ1-2; V: TRBV28; CDR3: ASSLRGTGYT
J: TRBJ1-5; V: TRBV19; CDR3: ASDTRTGWRQPQH
J: TRBJ2-7; V: TRBV20-1; CDR3: SATNPGGDVYEQY
J: TRBJ1-1; V: TRBV19; CDR3: ASSIAEGAVAEAF
J: TRBJ2-6; V: TRBV5-1; CDR3: ASSRRAGILSGANVLT
J: TRBJ2-7; V: TRBV29-1; CDR3: SAPFGGEPYEQY
J: TRBJ2-1; V: TRBV24-1; CDR3: ATSDGTANPPMNEQF
J: TRBJ2-7; V: TRBV5-1; CDR3: ASSFGTEVYEQY
J: TRBJ1-1; V: TRBV7-9; CDR3: ASSLSRVTEAF
J: TRBJ2-5; V: TRBV24-1; CDR3: ATSDRPWRVGGETQY
J: TRBJ2-1; V: TRBV7-8; CDR3: ASSSLLSEQF
J: TRBJ2-5; V: TRBV13; CDR3: ASSPGLAGGDETQY
J: TRBJ2-7; V: TRBV7-3; CDR3: ASSLNPSGYEQY
J: TRBJ1-2; V: TRBV6-1; CDR3: ASRKTGPWKDYYGYT
J: TRBJ2-1; V: TRBV7-8; CDR3: ASSFHRGDEQF
J: TRBJ2-7; V: TRBV4-1; CDR3: VSSQEDPPGLAGGYEQY
J: TRBJ1-6; V: TRBV30; CDR3: AWGETGFYSPLH
J: TRBJ1-1; V: TRBV6-5; CDR3: ASSYGGSRNTEAF
J: TRBJ1-2; V: TRBV4-1; CDR3: ASSQVFPPGPIPYGYT
J: TRBJ2-3; V: TRBV27; CDR3: ASRGTPTTDTQY
J: TRBJ2-1; V: TRBV5-1; CDR3: ASSAAGTSGANGQF
J: TRBJ2-2; V: TRBV11-1; CDR3: ASSPTAGMGTGELF